This TCR beta chain originates from a study of beta chain features in type 1 diabetes. As for the study in general: Similarity in age, gender and cell yields was seen between patients and healthy donors. Study-wide results and limits: The study found moderately but significantly shorter TCRB CDR3s in all four CD4+ subsets of Type 1 diabetes patients. More deletions and fewer insertions at VDJ junctions were seen in type 1 diabetes patients.

J gave up 1 base and V 6 bases, and 10 bases lay outside the gene matches. There are 16 residues in the CDR3. Germline assignment: CDR1 SGHTA and CDR2 FQGNSA. A word on this clone: The antigen is unknown.

The sequenced template was cDNA made from the entire isolated RNA. The repertoire was sequenced with immunoSEQ multiplex PCR; TCRdb's copy has only in-frame clones and lacks some. Here the sample spans some 700,000 clones, 13% being singletons. The chain uses TRBV7-2 and TRBJ2-3; 7 nucleotides match TRBD1. Sequencing was carried out using naive CD4+ T cells from blood. This receptor was obtained from a young man with type 1 diabetes. For the CDR3, the DNA is TGTGCCAGCAGTCCCAACAGGGGCAAGGGCACAGATACGCAGTATTTT. As protein: CASSPNRGKGTDTQYF.